A single sample is the source of the 9 T cell receptor beta chains below, sequenced in a study of human T cells and chemical hapten exposure. TCRdb called the RACE reads again in MiXCR, with one record for every CDR3 protein. The table lists some 74,000 distinct CDR3 sequences, 13% to 15% of them singletons. Time point denoted: pre-sensitization, week 0. Stated treatment: therapeutic diphenylcyclopropenone sensitization with weekly scalp DPC. The material was whole blood, obtained in connection with sensitization to the hapten diphenylcyclopropenone (DPC). The receptors stem from a woman in her forties or fifties with alopecia areata. Some clones in this sample may be carry-over from other donors' samples.

This clonotype was recorded a few times. This chain uses TRBV29-1 with TRBJ2-7, with TRBD2 as a possible D gene (6 bases). With 0 bases removed from V and 6 bases from J, the gap between germline ends came to 12 bases. This CDR3 is built from 13 residues. In germline, CDR1 is SQVTM, CDR2 ANQGSEA. CDR3: CSVEEGGTLEQYF. DNA for the CDR3: TGCAGCGTTGAAGAGGGGGGAACGCTCGAGCAGTACTTC.

This clonotype was counted a few times. The V and J genes are TRBV14 and TRBJ2-6; D is uncertain. Looked up from germline, CDR1 is SGHDN and CDR2 is FVKESK. The CDR3 extends over 13 amino acids. Trimming cost V 8 bases and J 1 base, with 6 bases left between them. The CDR3 sequence: CASGNSGANVLTF. For the CDR3, the DNA is TGTGCCAGCGGGAATTCTGGGGCCAACGTCCTGACTTTC.

This clonotype was detected only a few times. This chain joins TRBV28 and TRBJ2-2; D is uncertain. CDR1 MDHEN and CDR2 SYDVKM come from the germline V gene. This CDR3 is 13 amino acids long. The V end lost 7 bases, the J end lost 3 bases, and 9 bases lay between the germline ends. The CDR3: CASIRVDTGELFF. DNA of the CDR3: TGTGCCAGCATTCGAGTGGACACCGGGGAGCTGTTTTTT.

This clonotype came up a few times. V usage is TRBV6-6 and J usage is TRBJ2-3; maybe TRBD1 (5 bases). The V and J ends lost 4 bases and 0 bases respectively, with 17 bases between them. CDR3 size: 17 residues. Germline CDR1 reads MNHNY; CDR2 reads SVGAGI (reference sequence). In DNA form, the CDR3 reads TGTGCCAGCAGTTCTCGCAGGGTCTCCGCTAGCACAGATACGCAGTATTTT. Amino acid sequence: CASSSRRVSASTDTQYF.

This clonotype was counted only a few times. The chain links TRBV4-3 to TRBJ1-4; 8 nucleotides align to TRBD1. V dropped 3 bases and J dropped 2; count of bases not matched to a gene: 2. Germline V gene lookup returns CDR1 LGHNA and CDR2 YSLEER. This CDR3 spans 15 amino acids. This CDR3 is CASSQHRGTNEKLFF. The CDR3 bases are TGCGCCAGCAGCCAGCACAGGGGGACTAATGAAAAACTGTTTTTT.

This clonotype was picked up many times. The rearrangement uses TRBV30 and TRBJ2-1, with D perhaps matching TRBD1 or TRBD2 (5 bases each). Trimming cost V 6 bases and J 8 bases, with 8 bases left between them. Looked up from germline, CDR1 is GTSNPN and CDR2 is SVGIG (reference sequence). This CDR3 contains 10 residues. The CDR3 nucleotides read TGTGCCTGTGGGGGTCATGAGCAGTTCTTC. Translating it yields CACGGHEQFF.

The V call is TRBV19, the J call TRBJ1-2; 9 bases line up with TRBD1. The length of the CDR3 is 16 residues. V was clipped by 3 bases and J by 0 bases; unmatched bases: 5. Germline lookup yields CDR1 LNHDA and CDR2 SQIVND (reference sequence). This chain's CDR3 is CASSIGQGRTNYGYTF. As DNA, the CDR3 is TGTGCCAGTAGTATTGGACAGGGGAGGACTAACTATGGCTACACCTTC.

J is TRBJ2-5 and V is TRBV19; D ambiguous. The germline CDR1 and CDR2 sequences are LNHDA and SQIVND (reference sequence). V shed 6 bases and J shed 3 bases, with 11 bases lying between them. The CDR3 has 13 amino acids. The CDR3 nucleotides read TGTGCCAGTAGGAGTATGGCTGAAGAGACCCAGTACTTC. This translates into CASRSMAEETQYF.

This clonotype was counted a few times. This rearrangement joins TRBV5-4 to TRBJ2-5; the D is unclear. The germline V gene encodes CDR1 SGHNT and CDR2 YYREEE (reference sequence). Trimming pared 0 bases from V and 1 base from J, leaving 10 bases between. This CDR3 comprises 15 residues. CDR3 amino acids: CASSLASTFQETQYF. The CDR3 DNA sequence: TGTGCCAGCAGCTTGGCCTCTACCTTCCAAGAGACCCAGTACTTC.